These T cell receptor beta chains were read from a single sample in a study of healthy donors' naive CD4 and CD8 T cells. MiXCR, applied by TCRdb to the reads, yields one record per CDR3 protein. Of 150,000 to 200,000 distinct CDR3 sequences listed, 65% to 75% are singletons. Input material: naive CD4+ and CD8+ T cells sorted from blood, pooled from several donors. Source of these receptors: a pool of human donors in good health; the sample pools cells from several healthy donors. The CDR3 runs from the conserved cysteine through the conserved F or W. The order of the fields is clone size, J gene, V gene, CDR3 protein. A clone size is listed for some rows: how often the clone was seen (once, few, many), or a class if it is expanded.

clone_size: NA; j_call: TRBJ1-2; v_call: TRBV27; cdr3_aa: CASSLSRGAGRSGYTF
clone_size: NA; j_call: TRBJ2-1; v_call: TRBV18; cdr3_aa: CASSPGTGSYNEQFF
clone_size: few; j_call: TRBJ1-4; v_call: TRBV12-3/TRBV12-4; cdr3_aa: CASSLGDRRSSEKLFF
clone_size: few; j_call: TRBJ2-5; v_call: TRBV19; cdr3_aa: CASSITGGAETQYF
clone_size: NA; j_call: TRBJ2-7; v_call: TRBV7-2; cdr3_aa: CASSSTRDGDYEQYF
clone_size: NA; j_call: TRBJ2-1; v_call: TRBV6-5; cdr3_aa: CASRGLAIYNEQFF
clone_size: NA; j_call: TRBJ2-7; v_call: TRBV11-2; cdr3_aa: CASSHRLGQGDSGVPYEQYF
clone_size: few; j_call: TRBJ2-5; v_call: TRBV29-1; cdr3_aa: CSAALGVQETQYF
clone_size: NA; j_call: TRBJ1-2; v_call: TRBV19; cdr3_aa: CASSIRIGDGTLNYGYTF
clone_size: NA; j_call: TRBJ2-7; v_call: TRBV11-1; cdr3_aa: CASSPTSGRAEEQYF
clone_size: NA; j_call: TRBJ2-7; v_call: TRBV7-8; cdr3_aa: CASSLGSSGTYEQYF
clone_size: few; j_call: TRBJ2-7; v_call: TRBV4-1; cdr3_aa: CASSLGQGNEQYF
clone_size: NA; j_call: TRBJ1-6; v_call: TRBV27; cdr3_aa: CASSLSLGQGNSPLHF
clone_size: NA; j_call: TRBJ2-6; v_call: TRBV5-6; cdr3_aa: CASSLAIGQGHSGANVLTF
clone_size: NA; j_call: TRBJ2-5; v_call: TRBV19; cdr3_aa: CASSIGAGGPAETQYF
clone_size: NA; j_call: TRBJ2-7; v_call: TRBV4-2; cdr3_aa: CASSQEGLALPSSYEQYF
clone_size: NA; j_call: TRBJ2-7; v_call: TRBV6-5; cdr3_aa: CASSYDAVQYF
clone_size: NA; j_call: TRBJ2-7; v_call: TRBV5-6; cdr3_aa: CASSLSTGVGYEQYF
clone_size: NA; j_call: TRBJ1-3; v_call: TRBV29-1; cdr3_aa: CSVVTYLGSNTIYF
clone_size: NA; j_call: TRBJ1-3; v_call: TRBV30; cdr3_aa: CAWSFGTGGNTIYF
clone_size: NA; j_call: TRBJ1-1; v_call: TRBV18; cdr3_aa: CASSPLGDANTEAFF
clone_size: NA; j_call: TRBJ2-7; v_call: TRBV29-1; cdr3_aa: CSVEWTGGPYEQYF
clone_size: NA; j_call: TRBJ2-6; v_call: TRBV7-2; cdr3_aa: CASSLGSLNVLTF
clone_size: NA; j_call: TRBJ2-3; v_call: TRBV30; cdr3_aa: CAWSPTGDTQYF
clone_size: NA; j_call: TRBJ2-5; v_call: TRBV11-2; cdr3_aa: CASSLLTGGAETQYF
clone_size: NA; j_call: TRBJ2-1; v_call: TRBV29-1; cdr3_aa: CSVDEGGYNEQFF
clone_size: NA; j_call: TRBJ1-6; v_call: TRBV6-5; cdr3_aa: CASSYGRLWSPLHF
clone_size: NA; j_call: TRBJ1-1; v_call: TRBV19; cdr3_aa: CASSMGQGLTEAFF
clone_size: NA; j_call: TRBJ2-1; v_call: TRBV11-2; cdr3_aa: CASSGGRSSYNEQFF
clone_size: NA; j_call: TRBJ2-5; v_call: TRBV6-2/TRBV6-3; cdr3_aa: CASKAGTSDLRRETQYF
clone_size: NA; j_call: TRBJ2-7; v_call: TRBV6-2/TRBV6-3; cdr3_aa: CASSDGHGPYEQYF
clone_size: NA; j_call: TRBJ2-1; v_call: TRBV29-1; cdr3_aa: CSVEDRERTYNEQFF
clone_size: few; j_call: TRBJ2-1; v_call: TRBV30; cdr3_aa: CVADGTSGRSSYNEQFF
clone_size: NA; j_call: TRBJ2-1; v_call: TRBV30; cdr3_aa: CASSDSTPYNEQFF
clone_size: NA; j_call: TRBJ2-7; v_call: TRBV12-3/TRBV12-4; cdr3_aa: CASTTTEHADYEQYF
clone_size: NA; j_call: TRBJ2-5; v_call: TRBV5-1; cdr3_aa: CASSLSGIEETQYF
clone_size: NA; j_call: TRBJ2-7; v_call: TRBV29-1; cdr3_aa: CSVISRSYGQYF
clone_size: NA; j_call: TRBJ2-7; v_call: TRBV6-5; cdr3_aa: CASSGRFGEQYF
clone_size: NA; j_call: TRBJ2-1; v_call: TRBV19; cdr3_aa: CASSRWDSSYNEQFF
clone_size: NA; j_call: TRBJ1-5; v_call: TRBV6-5; cdr3_aa: CASSYTSNSNQPQHF
clone_size: NA; j_call: TRBJ2-1; v_call: TRBV6-2/TRBV6-3; cdr3_aa: CASSTRGRWNEQFF
clone_size: NA; j_call: TRBJ1-1; v_call: TRBV5-6; cdr3_aa: CASSITPRTGTTEAFF
clone_size: few; j_call: TRBJ2-7; v_call: TRBV29-1; cdr3_aa: CSASRGQYEQYF
clone_size: few; j_call: TRBJ2-1; v_call: TRBV5-6; cdr3_aa: CASSLLADGTYNEQFF
clone_size: NA; j_call: TRBJ1-1; v_call: TRBV29-1; cdr3_aa: CSVEEGQPGEAFF
clone_size: few; j_call: TRBJ1-1; v_call: TRBV6-6; cdr3_aa: CASSGAGAAEAFF